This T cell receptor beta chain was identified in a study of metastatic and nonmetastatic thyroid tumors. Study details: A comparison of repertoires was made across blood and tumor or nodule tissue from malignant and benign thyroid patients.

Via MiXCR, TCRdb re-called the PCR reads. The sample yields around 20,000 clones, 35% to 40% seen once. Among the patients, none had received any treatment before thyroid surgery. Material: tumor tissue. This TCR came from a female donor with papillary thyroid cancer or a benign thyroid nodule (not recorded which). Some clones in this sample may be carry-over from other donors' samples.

CDR3 sequence (DNA): TGTGCCAGCACTATTGAGGCGGGAGGAACCGGGGAGCTGTTTTTT. Encoded protein: CASTIEAGGTGELFF. The chain has TRBV6-1 and TRBJ2-2; TRBD2 matches 8 bases. V lost 7 bases to trimming and J lost 5 bases; unmatched junction nucleotides: 9. CDR1 is MNHNS, CDR2 SASEGT, per germline. The CDR3 has 15 residues.